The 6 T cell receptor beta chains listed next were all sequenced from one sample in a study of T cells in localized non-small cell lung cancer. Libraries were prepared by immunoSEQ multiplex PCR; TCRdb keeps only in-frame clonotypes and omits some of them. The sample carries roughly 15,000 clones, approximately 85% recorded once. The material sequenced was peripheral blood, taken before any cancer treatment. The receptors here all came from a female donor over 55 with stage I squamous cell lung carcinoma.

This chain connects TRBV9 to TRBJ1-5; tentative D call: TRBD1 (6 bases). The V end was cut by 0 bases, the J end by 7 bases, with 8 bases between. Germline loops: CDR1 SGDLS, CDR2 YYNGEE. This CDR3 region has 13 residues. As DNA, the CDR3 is TGTGCCAGCAGCGTAGGTAGGGGGCAGCCCCAGCATTTT. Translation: CASSVGRGQPQHF.

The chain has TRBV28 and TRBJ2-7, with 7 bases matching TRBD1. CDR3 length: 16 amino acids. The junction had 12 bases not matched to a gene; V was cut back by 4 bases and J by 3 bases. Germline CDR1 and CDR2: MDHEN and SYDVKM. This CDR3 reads CASSSRTGFNRYEQYF. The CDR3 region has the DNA TGTGCCAGCAGTTCTAGGACAGGCTTTAACCGCTACGAGCAGTACTTC.

CDR3 loop: CASSVWTGREKLFF. The CDR3 nucleotides read TGTGCCAGCAGCGTTTGGACAGGGCGAGAAAAACTGTTTTTT. The chain joins TRBV28 to TRBJ1-4, with 8 bases identical to TRBD1. The CDR3 is 14 amino acids. V was clipped by 6 bases and J by 8 bases; unmatched bases: 8. Germline V gives CDR1 MDHEN, CDR2 SYDVKM.

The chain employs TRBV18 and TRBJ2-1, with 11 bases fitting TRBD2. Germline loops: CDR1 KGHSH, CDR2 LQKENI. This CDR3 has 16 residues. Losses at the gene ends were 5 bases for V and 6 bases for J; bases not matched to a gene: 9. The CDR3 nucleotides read TGTGCCAGCTCAGTCCTCGGGACTAGCGGATCCAATGAGCAGTTCTTC. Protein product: CASSVLGTSGSNEQFF.

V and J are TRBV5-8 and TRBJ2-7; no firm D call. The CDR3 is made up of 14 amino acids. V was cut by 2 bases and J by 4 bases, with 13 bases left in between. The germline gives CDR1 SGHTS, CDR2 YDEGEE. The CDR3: CASSLNPTIYEQYF. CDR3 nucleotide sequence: TGTGCCAGCAGCTTAAATCCTACGATTTACGAGCAGTACTTC.

The CDR3, as DNA: TGCGCCAGCAGTGAGGGGATTTTCACCGGGGAGCTGTTTTTT. Translating gives CASSEGIFTGELFF. J is TRBJ2-2 and V is TRBV10-1; D is unresolved. CDR1 and CDR2 from the germline V gene are WNHNN and SYGVQD (reference sequence). CDR3 length equals 14 residues. Trimming removed 2 bases from V and 4 bases from J, with 8 bases in between.